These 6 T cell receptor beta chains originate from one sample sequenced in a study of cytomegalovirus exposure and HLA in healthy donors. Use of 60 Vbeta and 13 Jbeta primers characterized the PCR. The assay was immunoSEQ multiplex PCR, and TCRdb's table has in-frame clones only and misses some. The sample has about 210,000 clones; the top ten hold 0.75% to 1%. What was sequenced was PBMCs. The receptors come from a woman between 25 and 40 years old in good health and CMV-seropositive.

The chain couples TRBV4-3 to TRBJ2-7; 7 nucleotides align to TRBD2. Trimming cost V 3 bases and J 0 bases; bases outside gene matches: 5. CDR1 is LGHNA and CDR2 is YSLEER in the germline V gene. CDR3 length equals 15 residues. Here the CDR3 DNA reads TGCGCCAGCAGCCAGTGGCTAGCGGACTCCTACGAGCAGTACTTC. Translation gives CASSQWLADSYEQYF.

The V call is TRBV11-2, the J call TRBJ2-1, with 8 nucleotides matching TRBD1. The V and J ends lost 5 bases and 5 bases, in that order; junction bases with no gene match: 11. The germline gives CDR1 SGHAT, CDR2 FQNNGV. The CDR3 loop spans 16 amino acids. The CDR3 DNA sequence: TGTGCCAGCAGCCTGTATCTGGACAGGGTTGACAATGAGCAGTTCTTC. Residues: CASSLYLDRVDNEQFF. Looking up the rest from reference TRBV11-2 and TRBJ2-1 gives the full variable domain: EAGVAQSPRYKIIEKRQSVAFWCNPISGHATLYWYQQILGQGPKLLIQFQNNGVVDDSQLPKDRFSAERLKGVDSTLKIQPAKLEDSAVYLCASSLYLDRVDNEQFFGPGTRLTVL.

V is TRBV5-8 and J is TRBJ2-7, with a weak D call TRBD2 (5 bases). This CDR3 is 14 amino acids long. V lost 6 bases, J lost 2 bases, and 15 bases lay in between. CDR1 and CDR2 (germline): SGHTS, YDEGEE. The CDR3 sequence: CASTVQRFTYEQYF. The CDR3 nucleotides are TGTGCCAGCACCGTCCAGCGGTTTACCTACGAGCAGTACTTC.

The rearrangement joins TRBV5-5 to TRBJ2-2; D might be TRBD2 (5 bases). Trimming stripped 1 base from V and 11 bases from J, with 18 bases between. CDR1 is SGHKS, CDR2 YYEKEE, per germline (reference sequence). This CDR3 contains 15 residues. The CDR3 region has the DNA TGTGCCAGCAGCTTGTTTTACGGTCTGAGGGAAGAGCTGTTTTTT. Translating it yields CASSLFYGLREELFF.

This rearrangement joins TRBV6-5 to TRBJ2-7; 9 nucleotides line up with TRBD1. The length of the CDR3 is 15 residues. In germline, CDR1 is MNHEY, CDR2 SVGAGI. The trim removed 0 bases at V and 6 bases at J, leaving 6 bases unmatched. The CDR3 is CASSYSWTGVIEQYF. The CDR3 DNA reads TGTGCCAGCAGTTACTCTTGGACAGGGGTTATCGAGCAGTACTTC.

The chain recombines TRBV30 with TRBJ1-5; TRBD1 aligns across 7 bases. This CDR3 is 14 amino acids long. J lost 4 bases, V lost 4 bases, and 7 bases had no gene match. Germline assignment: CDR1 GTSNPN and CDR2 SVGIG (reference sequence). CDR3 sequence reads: CAWNTGARNQPQHF. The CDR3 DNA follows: TGTGCCTGGAATACAGGGGCTCGGAATCAGCCCCAGCATTTT.